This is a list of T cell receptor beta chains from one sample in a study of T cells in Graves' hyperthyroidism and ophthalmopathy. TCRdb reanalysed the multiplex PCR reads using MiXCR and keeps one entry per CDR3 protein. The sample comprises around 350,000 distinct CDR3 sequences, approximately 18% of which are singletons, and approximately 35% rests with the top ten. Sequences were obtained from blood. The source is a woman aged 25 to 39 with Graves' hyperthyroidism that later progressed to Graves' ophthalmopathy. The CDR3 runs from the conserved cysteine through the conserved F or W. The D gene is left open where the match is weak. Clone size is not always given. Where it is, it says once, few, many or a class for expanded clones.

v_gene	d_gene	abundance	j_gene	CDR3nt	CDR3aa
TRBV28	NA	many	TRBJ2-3	TGTGCCAGCAGTCCTACCTTTGTGGGGGGCACAGATACGCAGTATTTT	CASSPTFVGGTDTQYF
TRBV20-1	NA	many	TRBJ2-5	TGCAGCACCTCGACCCCCCCTAGCGCGCAAGAGACCCAGTACTTC	CSTSTPPSAQETQYF
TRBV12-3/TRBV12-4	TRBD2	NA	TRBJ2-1	TGTGCCAGCAGCTCCGGGACTAGCGGGAGGGCTTGGGAGTTCTTC	CASSSGTSGRAWEFF
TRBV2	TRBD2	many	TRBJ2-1	TGTGCCAGCAGTGAAAGGACTAGCGGGCACAATGAGCAGTTCTTC	CASSERTSGHNEQFF
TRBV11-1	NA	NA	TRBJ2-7	TGTGCCAGCAGCGAGACCAACAGGGACCCCTACTACGAGCAGTACTTC	CASSETNRDPYYEQYF
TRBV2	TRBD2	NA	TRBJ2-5	TGTGCCAGCAGGCGCCTAGCGGTACAAGAGACCCAGTACTTC	CASRRLAVQETQYF
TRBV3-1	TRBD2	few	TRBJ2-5	TGTGCCAGCAGCGGACTAGCGGGAGTTGTGGAGACCCAGTACTTC	CASSGLAGVVETQYF
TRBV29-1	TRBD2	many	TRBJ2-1	TGCAGCGTACACGGACTAGCGCGTACCTACAATGAGCAGTTCTTC	CSVHGLARTYNEQFF
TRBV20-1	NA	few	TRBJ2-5	TGCAGTGCTAGAGTAAACTTAGAGACCCAGTACTTC	CSARVNLETQYF
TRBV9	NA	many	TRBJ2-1	TGTGCCAGCAGCGTAGGGGCAGGGTTTGTGGATGAGCAGTTCTTC	CASSVGAGFVDEQFF
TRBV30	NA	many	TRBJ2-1	TGTGCCTGGATAGGTACAGGCCTTACCAATGAGCAGTTCTTC	CAWIGTGLTNEQFF
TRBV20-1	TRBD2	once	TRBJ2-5	TGCAGTGCTAAACTAGCGGGAGGGCCCCAAGAGACCCAGTACTTC	CSAKLAGGPQETQYF
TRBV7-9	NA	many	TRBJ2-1	TGTGCCAGCAGCTCGGAGCGGAGAGGTAATGAGCAGTTCTTC	CASSSERRGNEQFF
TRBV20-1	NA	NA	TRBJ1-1	TGCAGTGCCGATGCAGGAGCAGGGAACACTGAAGCTTTCTTT	CSADAGAGNTEAFF
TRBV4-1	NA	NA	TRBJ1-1	TGCGCCAGCAGCCTCTGGGGCCCCGGTGAAGCTTTCTTT	CASSLWGPGEAFF
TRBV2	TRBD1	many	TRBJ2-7	TGTGCCAGCAGCATTCGAAGGGACAGGGGGACCGTATACTACGAGCAGTACTTC	CASSIRRDRGTVYYEQYF
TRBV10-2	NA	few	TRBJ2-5	TGCGCCAGCAGTGAGACGGGGGCTCATATGAGAGAAGAGACCCAGTACTTC	CASSETGAHMREETQYF
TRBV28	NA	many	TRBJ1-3	TGTGCCAGCAGTGGAATGGTCTTCTGGGGTGGAAACACCATATATTTT	CASSGMVFWGGNTIYF
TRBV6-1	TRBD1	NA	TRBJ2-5	TGTGCCAGCGGGACAGGGGAAGAGACCCAGTACTTC	CASGTGEETQYF
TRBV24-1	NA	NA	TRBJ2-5	TGTGCCACCAGTATCCCCACAGGTTTGGGAGAGACCCAGTACTTC	CATSIPTGLGETQYF
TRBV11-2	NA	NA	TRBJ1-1	TGTGCCAGCAGCTCAGCGTGGCAAACACGGAACGCTGAAGCTTTCTTT	CASSSAWQTRNAEAFF
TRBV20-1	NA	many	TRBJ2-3	TGCAGTGCTAGCAGGTCCCCTAACCGATATACGCAGTATTTT	CSASRSPNRYTQYF
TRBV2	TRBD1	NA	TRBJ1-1	TGTGCCAGCAGTGAAAGACAGGGGGCCAAGGGAACTGAAGCTTTCTTT	CASSERQGAKGTEAFF
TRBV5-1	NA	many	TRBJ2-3	TGCGCCAGCAACTCGCCCCAGGGGAGAAGGGGCACAGATACGCAGTATTTT	CASNSPQGRRGTDTQYF
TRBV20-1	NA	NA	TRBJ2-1	TGCAGTGCTATTGGGTCGTTTAATGAGCAGTTCTTC	CSAIGSFNEQFF
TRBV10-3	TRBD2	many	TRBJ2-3	TGTGCCATCAGATTGGCGGGGGGCACAGATACGCAGTATTTT	CAIRLAGGTDTQYF
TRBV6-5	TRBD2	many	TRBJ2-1	TGTGCCAGCAGTTACTCGACACTAGCGGGCAATGAGCAGTTCTTC	CASSYSTLAGNEQFF
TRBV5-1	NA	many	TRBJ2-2	TGCGCCAGCAGCTGGGACTTCGACACCGGGGAGCTGTTTTTT	CASSWDFDTGELFF
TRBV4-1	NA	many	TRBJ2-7	TGCGCCAGCAGCCAAGATCAGGTTTACTCCTACGAGCAGTACTTC	CASSQDQVYSYEQYF
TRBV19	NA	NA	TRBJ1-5	TGTGCCAGTAGTATTTACAGCGATAGCAATCAGCCCCAGCATTTT	CASSIYSDSNQPQHF
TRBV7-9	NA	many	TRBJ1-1	TGTGCCAGCAGCTTAGCGCTCGGGGATCTGTACACTGAAGCTTTCTTT	CASSLALGDLYTEAFF